This T cell receptor beta chain was documented in a study of T cells in localized non-small cell lung cancer. Details on this clone: The antigen remains undetermined.

Study-wide results and caveats: Multi-region tumor sequencing was not done, so intratumor heterogeneity could not be excluded. The study found T cell clonality highest in uninvolved adjacent lung, above tumor. Longer overall survival was seen with higher T cell density measured in blood.

The CDR3 has 15 residues. Trimming took 7 bases from V and 0 from J, leaving 13 bases between them. CDR1 and CDR2 from the germline V gene are MNHNS and SASEGT. Sequencing was performed with immunoSEQ multiplex PCR; in TCRdb, only in-frame clones are kept and a portion is missing. This table has some 50,000 clones, about 87% appearing once. The V and J genes are TRBV6-1 and TRBJ2-4; no firm D call. This clonotype was sampled from a female donor with stage II lung adenocarcinoma. This material consisted of PBMCs, taken before any cancer treatment. Written as DNA, the CDR3 is TGTGCCAGCATCATCTCTTCTCTAGCCAAAAACATTCAGTACTTC. This sequence encodes CASIISSLAKNIQYF.